This T cell receptor beta chain was retrieved from a study of T-cell reconstitution after alpha-beta-depleted transplantation in children. TCRbeta library preparation incorporated unique molecular identifiers. TCRdb re-derived calls from the PCR reads in MiXCR, one entry per CDR3 protein. This table has about 610,000 distinct CDR3 sequences, about 11% appearing once. Germline V CDR1 and CDR2: SEHNR, FQNEAQ (reference sequence). The CDR3 has 14 amino acids. With 1 base removed from V and 8 bases from J, the gap between germline ends came to 12 bases. This clonotype was seen a few times. The sample consisted of PBMCs from the stem cell graft donor, taken from the stem cell graft. This rearrangement joins TRBV7-9 to TRBJ2-4; TRBD2 might be the D (6 bases). The sequence was collected from a human donor who donated a stem cell graft to a child with acute myeloid leukemia. Written as DNA, the CDR3 is TGTGCCAGCAGCTTAGGAGGGACGGGAGACATTCAGTACTTC. This codes for CASSLGGTGDIQYF.